This T cell receptor (beta chain) came from a study of blood T cell repertoires in COVID-19. The germline CDR1 and CDR2 sequences are KGHSH and LQKENI. J gave up 6 bases and V 2 bases, and 8 bases lay outside the gene matches. The CDR3 totals 16 residues. Repertoires were generated with immunoSEQ multiplex PCR, while TCRdb's copy carries only in-frame clones and drops some. The table includes some 230,000 clones, 75% to 90% detected once. Sequences were obtained from PBMCs or T cells enriched from blood (not recorded which). The rearrangement uses TRBV18 and TRBJ2-2, with 8 bases matching TRBD2. The receptor was derived from a woman aged 18-30 years in a cohort exposed to, infected with or recovered from COVID-19 (not recorded which). In DNA, the CDR3 is TGTGCCAGCTCACCATCCAGCGGGAGCGGTCCCGGGGAGCTGTTTTTT. This codes for CASSPSSGSGPGELFF.